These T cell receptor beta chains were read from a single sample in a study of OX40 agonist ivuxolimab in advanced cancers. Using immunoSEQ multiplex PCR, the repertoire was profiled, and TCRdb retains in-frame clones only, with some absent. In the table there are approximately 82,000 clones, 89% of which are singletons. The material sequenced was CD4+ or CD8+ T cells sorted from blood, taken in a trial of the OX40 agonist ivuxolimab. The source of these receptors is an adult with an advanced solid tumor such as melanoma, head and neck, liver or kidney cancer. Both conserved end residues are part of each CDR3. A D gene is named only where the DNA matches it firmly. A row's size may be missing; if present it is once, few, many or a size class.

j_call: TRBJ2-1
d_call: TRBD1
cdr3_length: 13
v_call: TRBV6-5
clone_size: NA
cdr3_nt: TGTGCCATCAGGACAGGGACCCACAATGAGCAGTTCTTC
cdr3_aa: CAIRTGTHNEQFF

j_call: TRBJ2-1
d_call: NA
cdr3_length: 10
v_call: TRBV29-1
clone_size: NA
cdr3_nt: TGCAGCGCCACGGCGAATGAGCAGTTCTTC
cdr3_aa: CSATANEQFF

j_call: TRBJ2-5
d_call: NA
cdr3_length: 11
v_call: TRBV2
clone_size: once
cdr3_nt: TGTGCCAGCAGTCCTCAAGAGACCCAGTACTTC
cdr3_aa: CASSPQETQYF

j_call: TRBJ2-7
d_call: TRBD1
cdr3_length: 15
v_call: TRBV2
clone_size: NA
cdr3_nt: TGTGCCAGCAGTGAGGTCGGGACAGGGGGCGACGAGCAGTACTTC
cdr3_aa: CASSEVGTGGDEQYF

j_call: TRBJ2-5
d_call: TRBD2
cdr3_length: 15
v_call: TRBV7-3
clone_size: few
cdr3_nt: TGTGCCAGCAGCTTCACTAGCGGGAGCTGGGAGACCCAGTACTTC
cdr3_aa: CASSFTSGSWETQYF

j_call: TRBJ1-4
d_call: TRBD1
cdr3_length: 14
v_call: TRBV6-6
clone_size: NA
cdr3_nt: TGTGCCAGCAGTTACCCGACAGGGGGTGAAAAACTGTTTTTT
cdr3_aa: CASSYPTGGEKLFF

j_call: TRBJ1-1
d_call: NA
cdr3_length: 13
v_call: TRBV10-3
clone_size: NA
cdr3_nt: TGTGCCATCGGGGGCAGTTCATACACTGAAGCTTTCTTT
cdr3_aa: CAIGGSSYTEAFF

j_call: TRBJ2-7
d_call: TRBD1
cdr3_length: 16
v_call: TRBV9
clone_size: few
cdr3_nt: TGTGCCAGCAGCCCCCGGCTTCGGGACAGTCTAAACGAGCAGTACTTC
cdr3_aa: CASSPRLRDSLNEQYF

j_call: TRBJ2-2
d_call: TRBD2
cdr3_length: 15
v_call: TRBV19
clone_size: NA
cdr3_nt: TGTGCCAGTAGTGCCGGGACTACGCACACCGGGGAGCTGTTTTTT
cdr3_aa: CASSAGTTHTGELFF

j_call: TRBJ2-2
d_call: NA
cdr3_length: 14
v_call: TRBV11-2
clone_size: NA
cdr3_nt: TGTGCCAGCAGCTTAGATCTAAGGACCGGGGAGCTGTTTTTT
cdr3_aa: CASSLDLRTGELFF

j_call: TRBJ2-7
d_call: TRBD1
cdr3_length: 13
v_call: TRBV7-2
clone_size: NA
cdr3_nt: TGTGCCAGCAGCCCGACAGGGCGTTACGAGCAGTACTTC
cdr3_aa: CASSPTGRYEQYF

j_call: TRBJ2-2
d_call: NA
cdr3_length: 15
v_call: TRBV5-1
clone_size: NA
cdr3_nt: TGCGCCAGCACAGAAAGGACAGTAAACACCGGGGAGCTGTTTTTT
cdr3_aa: CASTERTVNTGELFF

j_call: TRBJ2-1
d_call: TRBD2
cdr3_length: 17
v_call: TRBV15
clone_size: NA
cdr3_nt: TGTGCCACCAGCCGGCGGACTAGCGGGGGGGTATACAATGAGCAGTTCTTC
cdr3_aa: CATSRRTSGGVYNEQFF

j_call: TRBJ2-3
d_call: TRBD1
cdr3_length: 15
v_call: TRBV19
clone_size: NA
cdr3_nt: TGTGCCAGTAGTATGGTTCGGCAGGGGGCAGATACGCAGTATTTT
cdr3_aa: CASSMVRQGADTQYF

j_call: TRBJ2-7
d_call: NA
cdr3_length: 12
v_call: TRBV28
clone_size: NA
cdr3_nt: TGTGCCAGCAGTTTACGGGCCCCCAAGCAGTACTTC
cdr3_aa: CASSLRAPKQYF

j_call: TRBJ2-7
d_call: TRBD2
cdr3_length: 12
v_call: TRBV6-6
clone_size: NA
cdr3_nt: TGTGCCAGCAGGCCAGCGGGAGACGAGCAGTACTTC
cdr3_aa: CASRPAGDEQYF

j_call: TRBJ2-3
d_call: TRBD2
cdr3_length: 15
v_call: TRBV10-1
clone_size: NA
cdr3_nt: TGCGCCAGCAGTGAATCGGGACTAGACCCAGATACGCAGTATTTT
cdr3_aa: CASSESGLDPDTQYF

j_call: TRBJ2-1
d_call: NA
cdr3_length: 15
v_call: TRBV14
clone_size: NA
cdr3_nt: TGTGCCAGCAGCCACCTTACCAAACTCCGCAATGAGCAGTTCTTC
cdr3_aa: CASSHLTKLRNEQFF

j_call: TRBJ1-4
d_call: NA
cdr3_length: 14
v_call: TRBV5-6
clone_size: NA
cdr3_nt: TGTGCCAGCAGCTTGGGAGGAGGACAGGAAAAACTGTTTTTT
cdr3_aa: CASSLGGGQEKLFF

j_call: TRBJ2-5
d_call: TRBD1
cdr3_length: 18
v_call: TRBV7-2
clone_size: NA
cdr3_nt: TGTGCCAGCAGCGTCCGGGACAGGTCTAGGTTTACCCAAGAGACCCAGTACTTC
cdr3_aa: CASSVRDRSRFTQETQYF